This T cell receptor (beta chain) was sequenced in a study of glioma-infiltrating T cells after dendritic cell vaccination. The immunoSEQ assay amplified TCRB CDR3 from up to roughly 2 ug DNA. Data came from immunoSEQ multiplex PCR; TCRdb stores just in-frame clones and leaves some out. The data contain approximately 36,000 clones, about 80% of them singletons. Notes on this clone: Its antigen is undetermined.

Study outcomes and limitations: No direct clonality-survival link was found; a diverse polyclonal response may matter.

The CDR3 has 14 residues. The V and J ends lost 0 bases and 4 bases respectively, with 9 bases between them. Germline CDR1 LGHNA, CDR2 YSLEER. The gene calls are TRBV4-3 and TRBJ1-2, with D possibly matching TRBD1 (6 bases). This TCR was recovered from a human donor with glioblastoma. The material was blood, obtained before dendritic cell vaccination. CDR3 loop: CASSQDTGLYGYTF. The CDR3 DNA sequence: TGCGCCAGCAGCCAAGATACAGGGCTCTATGGCTACACCTTC.